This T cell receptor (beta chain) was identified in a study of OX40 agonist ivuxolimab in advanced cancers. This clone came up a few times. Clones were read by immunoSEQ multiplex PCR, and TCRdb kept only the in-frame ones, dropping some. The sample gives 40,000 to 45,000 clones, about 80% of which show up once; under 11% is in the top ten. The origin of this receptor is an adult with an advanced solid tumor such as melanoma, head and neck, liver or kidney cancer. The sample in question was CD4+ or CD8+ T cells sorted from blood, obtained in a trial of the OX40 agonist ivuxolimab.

The CDR3 DNA is TGTGCCAGCAGCTTAGTCCAGGGTGGTGGCTACACCTTC. Translated, it gives CASSLVQGGGYTF. This chain uses TRBV7-2 with TRBJ1-2, with D maybe TRBD1 (5 bases). V gave up 1 base and J gave up 7 bases, with 10 bases separating them. Germline V lookup: CDR1 SGHTA, CDR2 FQGNSA. This CDR3 comprises 13 residues.